The clone carrying this T cell receptor (beta chain) was seen a handful of times. Methods used by the authors: By means of reference gene primer amplification, nucleated cell counts were estimated. This table comes from immunoSEQ multiplex PCR, and its TCRdb copy is limited to in-frame clones, with some not included. Clone size and the V and J calls come from that table; the DNA yielded D and trimming. The sample has roughly 180,000 clones, over 80% seen once. This record belongs to a study of blood T cell repertoires in COVID-19. In the study overall: The study drew acute and convalescent COVID-19 samples from the United States, Italy and Spain.

The CDR3 length is 11 residues. Trimming removed 6 bases at V and 10 bases at J, with 10 bases between. Germline assignment: CDR1 WNHNN and CDR2 SYGVQD (reference sequence). Assignments of participants to cohorts depended upon their own reported clinical history. Sequenced sample: PBMCs or T cells enriched from blood (not recorded which). The chain has TRBV10-1 and TRBJ2-1, with a tentative D call TRBD2 (6 bases). This receptor was obtained from a woman aged 60-75 years who had recovered from COVID-19. DNA of the CDR3: TGCGCCAGCAGCCTGGGGGGAGAGCAGTTCTTC. Translating gives CASSLGGEQFF.